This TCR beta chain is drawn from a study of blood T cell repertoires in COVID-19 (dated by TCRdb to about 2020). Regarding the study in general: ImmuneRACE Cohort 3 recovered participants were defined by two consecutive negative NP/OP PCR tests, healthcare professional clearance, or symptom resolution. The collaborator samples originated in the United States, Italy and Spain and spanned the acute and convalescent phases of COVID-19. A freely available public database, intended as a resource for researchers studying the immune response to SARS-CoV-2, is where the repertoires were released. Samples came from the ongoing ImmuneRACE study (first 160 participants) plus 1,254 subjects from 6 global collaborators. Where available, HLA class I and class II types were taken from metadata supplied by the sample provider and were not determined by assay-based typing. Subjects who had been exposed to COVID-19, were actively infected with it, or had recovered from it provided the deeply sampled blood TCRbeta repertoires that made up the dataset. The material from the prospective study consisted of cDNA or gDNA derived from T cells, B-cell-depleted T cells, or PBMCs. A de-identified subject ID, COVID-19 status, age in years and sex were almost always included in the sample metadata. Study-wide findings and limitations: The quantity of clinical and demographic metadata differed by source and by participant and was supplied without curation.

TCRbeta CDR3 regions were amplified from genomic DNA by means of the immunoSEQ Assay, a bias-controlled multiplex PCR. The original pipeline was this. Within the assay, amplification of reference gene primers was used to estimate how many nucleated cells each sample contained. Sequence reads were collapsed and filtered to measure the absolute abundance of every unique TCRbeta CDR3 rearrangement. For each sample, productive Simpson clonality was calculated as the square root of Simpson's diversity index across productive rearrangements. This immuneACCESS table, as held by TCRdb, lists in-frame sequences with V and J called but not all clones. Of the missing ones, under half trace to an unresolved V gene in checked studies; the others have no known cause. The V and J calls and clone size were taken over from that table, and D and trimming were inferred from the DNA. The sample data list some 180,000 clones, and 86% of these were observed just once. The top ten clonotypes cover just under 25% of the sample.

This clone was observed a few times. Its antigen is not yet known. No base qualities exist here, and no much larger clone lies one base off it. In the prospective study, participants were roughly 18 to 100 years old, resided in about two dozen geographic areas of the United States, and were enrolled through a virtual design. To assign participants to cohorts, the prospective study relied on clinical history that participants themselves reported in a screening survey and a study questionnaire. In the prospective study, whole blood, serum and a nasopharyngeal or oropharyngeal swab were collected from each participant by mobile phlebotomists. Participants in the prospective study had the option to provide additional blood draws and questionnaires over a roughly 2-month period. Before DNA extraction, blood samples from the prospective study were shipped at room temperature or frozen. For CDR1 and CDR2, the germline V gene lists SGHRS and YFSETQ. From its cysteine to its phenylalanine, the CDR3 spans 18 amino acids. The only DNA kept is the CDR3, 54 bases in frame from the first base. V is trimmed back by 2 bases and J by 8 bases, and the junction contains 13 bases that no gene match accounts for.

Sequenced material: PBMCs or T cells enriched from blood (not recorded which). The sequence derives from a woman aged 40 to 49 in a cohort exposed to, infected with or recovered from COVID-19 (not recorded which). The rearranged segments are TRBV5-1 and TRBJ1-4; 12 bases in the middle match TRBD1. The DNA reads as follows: TGCGCCAGCAGCTTCACGGGACAGGGGGCAATTATGAACGAAAAACTGTTTTTT. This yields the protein CASSFTGQGAIMNEKLFF.